The 3 T cell receptor beta chains below were found in one sample sequenced in a study of blood T cell repertoires in COVID-19. Assay: immunoSEQ multiplex PCR; the TCRdb copy retains only in-frame clones and omits some. The top ten hold 2.9% of the sample, which has 250,000 to 400,000 clones, about nine tenths seen once. What was sequenced was peripheral blood. These receptors all stem from a woman aged 30 to 39 with COVID-19, enrolled during active disease.

The chain joins TRBV5-5 to TRBJ2-5; possible D gene TRBD2, 6 bases. CDR3 size: 14 residues. Germline-derived CDR1 and CDR2 are SGHKS and YYEKEE (reference sequence). V lost 4 bases, J lost 5 bases, and 15 bases lay in between. DNA for the CDR3: TGTGCCAGCAGCCCAACGGAGGGCCTGGAGACCCAGTACTTC. This sequence encodes CASSPTEGLETQYF.

This chain joins TRBV6-5 and TRBJ1-1; TRBD1 matches 9 bases. This CDR3 spans 15 amino acids. The germline V gene encodes CDR1 MNHEY and CDR2 SVGAGI. J gave up 5 bases and V 0 bases, and 4 bases lay outside the gene matches. This chain's CDR3 is CASSYSKTGGTEAFF. CDR3 DNA sequence: TGTGCCAGCAGTTACTCGAAGACAGGGGGTACTGAAGCTTTCTTT.

This clone appeared once. The V gene is TRBV28, the J gene TRBJ1-6; D is ambiguous. This CDR3 has 14 amino acids. In germline, CDR1 is MDHEN, CDR2 SYDVKM. V was pared by 3 bases and J by 3 bases, with 6 bases between. The CDR3 sequence: CASSFQDYNSPLHF. CDR3 DNA: TGTGCCAGCAGTTTTCAGGACTATAATTCACCCCTCCACTTT. Variable domain in full (rest from reference TRBV28 and TRBJ1-6): DVKVTQSSRYLVKRTGEKVFLECVQDMDHENMFWYRQDPGLGLRLIYFSYDVKMKEKGDIPEGYSVSREKKERFSLILESASTNQTSMYLCASSFQDYNSPLHFGNGTRLTVT.